The 27 T cell receptor beta chains reported below all come from one sample, sequenced in a study of blood T cell repertoires in COVID-19. Only in-frame clones appear in the TCRdb table, and some are missing; sequencing was by immunoSEQ multiplex PCR. The sample records roughly 150,000 clones, roughly 80% being singletons. The sequenced sample was peripheral blood. Source of these receptors: a woman older than 75 with acute or convalescent COVID-19.

This chain connects TRBV21-1 to TRBJ2-7; the D segment call TRBD1 is taken from the table without a DNA check. TRBV21-1 is tagged as a pseudogene. The CDR3 totals 14 residues. CDR3 sequence (DNA): TGTGCCAGCAGCTTTGCTGGGCAGATTTACGAGCAGTACTTC. Translation: CASSFAGQIYEQYF.

The chain uses TRBV29-1 and TRBJ2-1; D remains ambiguous. CDR1 is SQVTM and CDR2 is ANQGSEA in the germline V gene. Trimming took off 4 bases at V and 5 bases at J, with 15 bases between the two ends. The CDR3 consists of 14 residues. CDR3 sequence (DNA): TGCAGCGTTGTAGCACTTGCACTACACAATGAGCAGTTCTTC. This encodes CSVVALALHNEQFF.

This rearrangement joins TRBV19 to TRBJ1-6; TRBD1 aligns across 8 bases. Trimming at V came to 3 bases and at J to 6 bases, leaving 10 bases not matched to a gene. The CDR3 has 17 amino acids. In germline, CDR1 is LNHDA, CDR2 SQIVND (reference sequence). The CDR3: CASSIPNRGISNSPLHF. CDR3 DNA: TGTGCCAGTAGTATCCCGAACAGGGGGATCAGTAATTCACCCCTCCACTTT.

The chain links TRBV7-9 to TRBJ2-1; 13 bases are a match to TRBD2. The CDR3 length is 18 residues. J was trimmed by 1 base and V by 1 base; bases with no gene match: 4. In germline, CDR1 is SEHNR, CDR2 FQNEAQ (reference sequence). This CDR3 reads CASSLGGTSGASYNEQFF. As DNA, the CDR3 is TGTGCCAGCAGCTTAGGGGGGACTAGCGGGGCGTCCTACAATGAGCAGTTCTTC. Combining the CDR3 with reference TRBV7-9 and TRBJ2-1 gives the whole variable domain DTGVSQNPRHKITKRGQNVTFRCDPISEHNRLYWYRQTLGQGPEFLTYFQNEAQLEKSRLLSDRFSAERPKGSFSTLEIQRTEQGDSAMYLCASSLGGTSGASYNEQFFGPGTRLTVL.

The gene calls are TRBV10-3 and TRBJ2-1; D gene uncertain. This CDR3 comprises 14 residues. V gave up 7 bases and J gave up 2 bases, with 12 bases separating them. In germline, CDR1 is ENHRY, CDR2 SYGVKD. The DNA of the CDR3 is TGTGCCATCAAGGAGCTGAGGACCTACAATGAGCAGTTCTTC. Protein sequence: CAIKELRTYNEQFF.

The CDR3 sequence is CASSLQLEAFF. DNA of the CDR3: TGTGCCAGCAGCTTACAACTTGAAGCTTTCTTT. This sequence joins TRBV12-3 or TRBV12-4 and TRBJ1-1, with D hard to call. CDR3 length: 11 residues. V was pared by 6 bases and J by 7 bases, with 9 bases between.

This chain connects TRBV20-1 to TRBJ1-1; D gene uncertain. Germline V lookup: CDR1 DFQATT, CDR2 SNEGSKA (reference sequence). V dropped 5 bases and J dropped 4 bases, with 8 bases sitting between them. This CDR3 contains 11 residues. The CDR3 spells CSAPRVTEAFF. CDR3 sequence (DNA): TGCAGTGCTCCTCGAGTCACTGAAGCTTTCTTT.

The chain's CDR3 is CASSQRPGQGVGNTIYF. The CDR3 region has the DNA TGTGCCAGCAGCCAGCGACCGGGACAGGGTGTTGGAAACACCATATATTTT. The chain uses TRBV7-8 and TRBJ1-3; 9 nucleotides match TRBD1. The germline V gene has CDR1 SGHVS and CDR2 FQNEAQ. The V gene end was trimmed by 5 bases and the J gene end by 3 bases; junction bases not matched to a gene: 11. CDR3 length: 17 residues.

The rearrangement joins TRBV6-5 to TRBJ1-2; 11 bases line up with TRBD1. The CDR3 has 14 residues. The J segment lost 5 bases and the V segment lost 6 bases, leaving 5 bases of the junction unmatched. The germline CDR1 and CDR2 sequences are MNHEY and SVGAGI. The CDR3 nucleotides read TGTGCCAGCAGGTTGGACAGGGGGCGGTATGGCTACACCTTC. Translated, it gives CASRLDRGRYGYTF.

The rearrangement joins TRBV3-1 (or the pseudogene TRBV3-2) to TRBJ1-1, with TRBD1 as a possible D gene (6 bases). V lost 1 base and J lost 11, with 11 bases in between. The CDR3 extends over 12 amino acids. Germline assignment: CDR1 LGHDT and CDR2 YNNKEL (reference sequence). Here the CDR3 DNA reads TGTGCCAGCAGCCAAGGGAACAGGGATGCTTTCTTT. This sequence encodes CASSQGNRDAFF.

CDR3 sequence reads: CASSLGLAGGETQYF. The CDR3 DNA reads as TGTGCCAGCAGCTTAGGACTAGCGGGAGGAGAGACCCAGTACTTC. V is TRBV11-2 and J is TRBJ2-5; 13 nucleotides match TRBD2. Trimming cost V 1 base and J 4 bases; bases outside gene matches: 0. This CDR3 has 15 amino acids. Germline V lookup: CDR1 SGHAT, CDR2 FQNNGV.

The chain is built from TRBV29-1 and TRBJ2-7; 11 bases match TRBD2. The CDR3 is 15 amino acids. With 4 bases clipped from V and 3 bases from J, the junction kept 8 bases outside the gene matches. Germline loops: CDR1 SQVTM, CDR2 ANQGSEA. The CDR3 is CSVVSSGGSVYEQYF. For the CDR3, the DNA is TGCAGCGTTGTTTCTAGCGGGGGGTCCGTCTACGAGCAGTACTTC.

CDR3 bases: TGTGCCAGCAGCCCGCGGGCAGGGGCGCGGAACTATGGCTACACCTTC. Its protein is CASSPRAGARNYGYTF. The chain carries TRBV5-4 and TRBJ1-2; possibly TRBD1 for D (6 bases). Trimming cost V 4 bases and J 2 bases, with 18 bases left between them. This CDR3 comprises 16 residues. Germline V gives CDR1 SGHNT, CDR2 YYREEE (reference sequence).

V and J are TRBV5-1 and TRBJ2-5; maybe TRBD2 (5 bases). The CDR3 is 14 amino acids. Looked up from germline, CDR1 is SGHRS and CDR2 is YFSETQ. Between the trimmed V and J ends, which lost 8 bases and 1 base, there was a span of 15 bases. The CDR3 spells CARRPDRGQETQYF. The CDR3 coding sequence is TGCGCCAGACGACCGGACCGGGGCCAAGAGACCCAGTACTTC.

This chain joins TRBV27 and TRBJ2-5; 9 bases are a match to TRBD2. With 5 bases clipped from V and 5 bases from J, the junction kept 6 bases outside the gene matches. The CDR3 is 14 residues long. Germline CDR1 is MNHEY and CDR2 is SMNVEV (reference sequence). DNA of the CDR3: TGTGCCAGCAGTCCTGCGGGGGGGCGTGAGACCCAGTACTTC. Translation gives CASSPAGGRETQYF.

This clone was counted only a few times. The rearrangement uses TRBV7-9 and TRBJ1-4, with a possible D match to TRBD1 (6 bases). Per the germline V gene, CDR1 is SEHNR and CDR2 is FQNEAQ (reference sequence). The CDR3 is 17 residues long. V was cut by 4 bases and J by 3 bases, with 18 bases left in between. The CDR3 DNA reads TGTGCCAGCAGCTCCCGGGGAGGGGGGACACCTAATGAAAAACTGTTTTTT. Protein product: CASSSRGGGTPNEKLFF.

The chain recombines TRBV5-4 with TRBJ2-1, with D perhaps matching TRBD2 (5 bases). The germline CDR1 and CDR2 sequences are SGHNT and YYREEE (reference sequence). The CDR3 has 13 amino acids. Between the trimmed V and J ends, which lost 5 bases and 7 bases, there was a span of 13 bases. The CDR3 here is CASRSGIDNEQFF. As DNA, the CDR3 is TGTGCCAGCAGATCCGGGATAGATAATGAGCAGTTCTTC.

This clone turned up a few times. The junction departs from germline at one end; a sequencing error may be responsible. The V call is TRBV11-2, the J call TRBJ1-6; D not resolved. The CDR3 contains 12 residues. Germline loops: CDR1 SGHAT, CDR2 FQNNGV. Here the CDR3 reads CASSSDSTALSF. Written as DNA, the CDR3 is TGTGCCAGCAGCTCAGACTCCACCGCGTTAAGCTTT. The whole variable domain, filled in from reference TRBV11-2 and TRBJ1-6, reads EAGVAQSPRYKIIEKRQSVAFWCNPISGHATLYWYQQILGQGPKLLIQFQNNGVVDDSQLPKDRFSAERLKGVDSTLKIQPAKLEDSAVYLCASSSDSTALSFGNGTRLTVT.

The V and J genes are TRBV11-1 and TRBJ2-7; TRBD1 might be the D (6 bases). V was shortened by 5 bases and J by 1 base, with 15 bases between the two germline ends. From germline, CDR1 is SGHAT and CDR2 FQDESV (reference sequence). The CDR3 sequence is 15 residues long. CDR3 in amino acids: CASSLLGTYSYEQYF. The CDR3 DNA reads TGTGCCAGCAGCCTATTGGGGACATATTCCTACGAGCAGTACTTC.

This chain links TRBV18 with TRBJ2-3, with 10 nucleotides matching TRBD1. Germline values: CDR1 KGHSH, CDR2 LQKENI. The J segment lost 2 bases and the V segment lost 4 bases, leaving 0 bases of the junction unmatched. The CDR3 extends over 14 amino acids. CDR3 sequence reads: CASSRQGATDTQYF. CDR3 in DNA: TGTGCCAGCTCACGACAGGGGGCCACAGATACGCAGTATTTT.

The count of this clone is one. The chain employs TRBV5-6 and TRBJ2-3; 11 bases map to TRBD2. This CDR3 has 15 amino acids. After removal of 0 bases from V and 3 bases from J, the junction contained 0 bases not matched to a gene. CDR1 and CDR2 from the germline V gene are SGHDT and YYEEEE. CDR3 DNA sequence: TGTGCCAGCAGCTTGGGACTAGCGGGGACAGATACGCAGTATTTT. Translation: CASSLGLAGTDTQYF. Together with reference TRBV5-6 and TRBJ2-3, the CDR3 gives the full variable domain: DAGVTQSPTHLIKTRGQQVTLRCSPKSGHDTVSWYQQALGQGPQFIFQYYEEEERQRGNFPDRFSGHQFPNYSSELNVNALLLGDSALYLCASSLGLAGTDTQYFGPGTRLTVL.

This sequence joins TRBV15 and TRBJ1-1; D not resolved. This CDR3 region has 15 residues. The V gene's germline CDR1 is LNHNV and CDR2 YYDKDF (reference sequence). Deletions cut 0 bases from V and 2 bases from J, with 10 bases between. The DNA of the CDR3 is TGTGCCACCAGCAGAGATCAGAACATCAACACTGAAGCTTTCTTT. As protein: CATSRDQNINTEAFF.

This clone was detected only a few times. The chain couples TRBV5-4 to TRBJ1-6, with a tentative D call TRBD1 (6 bases). Per the germline V gene, CDR1 is SGHNT and CDR2 is YYREEE (reference sequence). V was cut by 3 bases and J by 8 bases, with 12 bases left in between. This CDR3 has 14 residues. The CDR3 protein is CASSYQGRDSPLHF. In DNA, the CDR3 is TGTGCCAGCAGCTACCAGGGGAGAGATTCACCCCTCCACTTT.

This clone was counted only a few times. The chain links TRBV5-4 to TRBJ2-3, with 12 bases identical to TRBD2. After removal of 3 bases from V and 5 bases from J, the junction contained 1 base not matched to a gene. This CDR3 comprises 14 residues. Germline values: CDR1 SGHNT, CDR2 YYREEE (reference sequence). In nucleotides, the CDR3 is TGTGCCAGCAGCTGGGGACTAGCGGGAGATACGCAGTATTTT. It specifies CASSWGLAGDTQYF.

This clone was detected only a few times. V usage is TRBV19 and J usage is TRBJ1-2, with 7 bases fitting TRBD1. V was clipped by 9 bases and J by 1 base; unmatched bases: 8. The CDR3 sequence is 14 residues long. CDR1 LNHDA and CDR2 SQIVND come from the germline V gene (reference sequence). CDR3 in amino acids: CASRDSGLNYGYTF. CDR3 DNA: TGTGCCAGCCGGGACAGTGGGCTTAACTATGGCTACACCTTC. Full variable domain (rest looked up from reference TRBV19 and TRBJ1-2): DGGITQSPKYLFRKEGQNVTLSCEQNLNHDAMYWYRQDPGQGLRLIYYSQIVNDFQKGDIAEGYSVSREKKESFPLTVTSAQKNPTAFYLCASRDSGLNYGYTFGSGTRLTVV.

This chain connects TRBV13 to TRBJ2-7; weak D call: TRBD2 (6 bases). In germline, CDR1 is PRHDT, CDR2 FYEKMQ (reference sequence). This CDR3 spans 15 amino acids. V lost 4 bases and J lost 7, with 20 bases in between. CDR3 residues: CASSYRLEHLGEQYF. CDR3 coding DNA: TGTGCCAGCAGCTACCGACTAGAACACCTAGGGGAGCAGTACTTC.

J is TRBJ1-2 and V is TRBV11-2; 10 bases align to TRBD1. Germline V gene lookup returns CDR1 SGHAT and CDR2 FQNNGV. The CDR3 runs 14 residues. The J segment lost 5 bases and the V segment lost 3 bases, leaving 3 bases of the junction unmatched. This CDR3 reads CASSLGTGEYGYTF. The CDR3 DNA follows: TGTGCCAGCAGCTTGGGGACAGGGGAGTATGGCTACACCTTC.